The sequence of this T cell receptor beta chain was determined in a study of T cell repertoires and HLA-DP antigens. The V gene's germline CDR1 is MNHNS and CDR2 SASEGT. V was trimmed by 6 bases and J by 4 bases, leaving 9 bases between them. This CDR3 is built from 12 residues. TCRdb's table, derived via immunoSEQ multiplex PCR, lists solely in-frame clones and lacks some. The table records over 100,000 clones, around 92% of them present only once. Comments on this clone: Its antigen is undetermined.

The specimen sequenced was CD4+ T cells from PBMCs. The chain links TRBV6-1 to TRBJ1-2; a possible D gene is TRBD1 (5 bases). This receptor was identified in a woman between 18 and 29 years old in good health and CMV-seronegative. The CDR3 loop reads CASRTEIYGYTF. DNA for the CDR3: TGTGCCAGCAGGACAGAGATCTATGGCTACACCTTC.